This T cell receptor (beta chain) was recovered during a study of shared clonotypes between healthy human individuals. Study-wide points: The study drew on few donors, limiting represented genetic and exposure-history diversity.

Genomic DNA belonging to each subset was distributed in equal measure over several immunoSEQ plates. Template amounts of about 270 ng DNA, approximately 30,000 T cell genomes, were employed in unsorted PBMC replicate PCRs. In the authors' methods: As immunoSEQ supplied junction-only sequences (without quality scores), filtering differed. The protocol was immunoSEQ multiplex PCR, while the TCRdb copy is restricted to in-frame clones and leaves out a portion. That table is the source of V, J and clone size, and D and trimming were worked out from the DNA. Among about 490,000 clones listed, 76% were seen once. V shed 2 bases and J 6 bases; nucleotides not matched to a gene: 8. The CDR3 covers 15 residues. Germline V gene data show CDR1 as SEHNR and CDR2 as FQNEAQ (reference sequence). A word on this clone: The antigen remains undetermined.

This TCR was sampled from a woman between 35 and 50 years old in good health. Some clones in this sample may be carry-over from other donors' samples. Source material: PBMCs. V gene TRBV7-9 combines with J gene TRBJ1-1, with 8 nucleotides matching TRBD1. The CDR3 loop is CASSLKDREGAEAFF. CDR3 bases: TGTGCCAGCAGCTTAAAGGACAGGGAGGGCGCTGAAGCTTTCTTT. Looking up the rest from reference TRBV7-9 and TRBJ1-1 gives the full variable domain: DTGVSQNPRHKITKRGQNVTFRCDPISEHNRLYWYRQTLGQGPEFLTYFQNEAQLEKSRLLSDRFSAERPKGSFSTLEIQRTEQGDSAMYLCASSLKDREGAEAFFGQGTRLTVV.